The text below deals with one T cell receptor beta chain. Antigen specificity is unknown. Clones were read by immunoSEQ multiplex PCR, and TCRdb kept only the in-frame ones, dropping some. The sample records around 76,000 clones, around 76% being singletons. The sample comes from a study of radiation and T cells in renal cell carcinoma. Findings and limits, study-wide: From baseline, blood top tumor clonotypes peaked at 2 weeks post-radiation. Without pretreatment biopsies, baseline tumor clonotype presence was undetermined.

Time point in this sample: blood 2 weeks post-SBRT. Treatment described: 15 Gy SBRT to primary tumor, nephrectomy 4 weeks later. This CDR3 comprises 17 residues. Per the germline V gene, CDR1 is MGHRA and CDR2 is YSYEKL. V lost 0 bases to trimming and J lost 9 bases; unmatched junction nucleotides: 8. The sequencing used blood, collected from a patient whose treatment included radiotherapy and nephrectomy. This clonotype was sampled from a man in his 60s with renal cell carcinoma. The chain is built from TRBV4-1 and TRBJ2-1; 13 bases fit TRBD2. The DNA for the CDR3 is TGCGCCAGCAGCCAAGAACTAGCGGGAGGGCCTTTAAGTGAGCAGTTCTTC. Protein product: CASSQELAGGPLSEQFF.